A selection of T cell receptor beta chains follows, all from one sample in a study of cytomegalovirus exposure and HLA in healthy donors. Some clones are missing from TCRdb's copy, which holds only in-frame ones; the method was immunoSEQ multiplex PCR. Here the sample spans 150,000 to 250,000 clones, roughly 72% being singletons. What was sequenced was PBMCs. Source of these receptors: a man in his thirties or forties in good health and CMV-seronegative. CDR3s include the opening cysteine and the closing phenylalanine or tryptophan. The D gene is left open where the match is weak. Only part of the rows carry a size: once, few, many, or a class if the clone is expanded.

once,TRBJ2-7,TRBV11-3,TRBD2,CASSLDALAGSYEQYF,TGTGCCAGCAGCCTAGATGCACTAGCGGGAAGCTACGAGCAGTACTTC
-,TRBJ2-1,TRBV27,-,CASSTAGRNFYSYNEQFF,TGTGCCAGCAGTACCGCGGGACGCAACTTTTACTCCTACAATGAGCAGTTCTTC
few,TRBJ1-5,TRBV2,-,CASSETRQGNQPQHF,TGTGCCAGCAGTGAGACCCGACAGGGCAATCAGCCCCAGCATTTT
once,TRBJ1-6,TRBV19,-,CASSIWGGNSPLHF,TGTGCCAGTAGTATATGGGGGGGAAATTCACCCCTCCACTTT
-,TRBJ2-5,TRBV19,-,CASRRQGGRKHQETQYF,TGTGCCAGTAGGAGGCAAGGAGGGCGAAAGCACCAAGAGACCCAGTACTTC
-,TRBJ2-5,TRBV4-2,-,CASSQEPKRTQYF,TGTGCCAGCAGCCAAGAACCGAAGAGAACCCAGTACTTC
-,TRBJ1-1,TRBV6-1,-,CASTTGWTEAFF,TGTGCCAGCACCACAGGGTGGACTGAAGCTTTCTTT
-,TRBJ2-3,TRBV11-2,-,CASSFGGLGTDTQYF,TGTGCCAGCAGCTTCGGCGGGCTAGGCACAGATACGCAGTATTTT
-,TRBJ1-5,TRBV27,-,CASSHRDSNQPQHF,TGTGCCAGCAGTCACAGGGATTCTAATCAGCCCCAGCATTTT
-,TRBJ2-7,TRBV5-6,TRBD2,CASSSKWGLADEQYF,TGTGCCAGCAGCTCGAAGTGGGGACTAGCGGACGAGCAGTACTTC
-,TRBJ2-1,TRBV18,TRBD2,CASSPMAARGLAGRLGNEQFF,TGTGCCAGCTCACCAATGGCAGCCCGGGGACTAGCGGGGAGGCTGGGGAATGAGCAGTTCTTC
-,TRBJ2-5,TRBV11-3,-,CASSFQGEETQYF,TGTGCCAGCAGCTTCCAGGGCGAAGAGACCCAGTACTTC
-,TRBJ2-7,TRBV7-9,TRBD2,CASSSWTSGSSYEQYF,TGTGCCAGCAGCTCGTGGACTAGCGGGAGCTCCTACGAGCAGTACTTC
-,TRBJ1-1,TRBV10-3,TRBD1,CAITWTGGNTEAFF,TGTGCCATCACTTGGACAGGGGGGAACACTGAAGCTTTCTTT
-,TRBJ1-3,TRBV29-1,-,CSVVLFSGNTIYF,TGCAGCGTTGTACTGTTCTCTGGAAACACCATATATTTT
once,TRBJ2-1,TRBV5-1,-,CASSLGESSYNEQFF,TGCGCCAGCAGCCTAGGAGAGAGCTCCTACAATGAGCAGTTCTTC
-,TRBJ2-1,TRBV5-1,TRBD1,CASSLQGQGYNEQFF,TGCGCCAGCAGCTTGCAGGGACAGGGCTACAATGAGCAGTTCTTC
-,TRBJ2-2,TRBV4-1,-,CASSQVLFTGELFF,TGCGCCAGCAGCCAAGTCCTCTTTACCGGGGAGCTGTTTTTT
-,TRBJ2-3,TRBV4-2,TRBD2,CASTVSGSLTDTQYF,TGTGCCAGCACCGTTAGCGGGAGTCTCACAGATACGCAGTATTTT
-,TRBJ2-2,TRBV19,TRBD2,CAVREVANTGELFF,TGTGCGGTCCGGGAGGTCGCCAACACCGGGGAGCTGTTTTTT
-,TRBJ2-1,TRBV9,TRBD2,CASSLLAGVLHWQFF,TGTGCCAGCAGCCTACTAGCGGGAGTTCTTCATTGGCAGTTCTTC
few,TRBJ1-1,TRBV10-3,-,CAISDGQNTEAFF,TGTGCCATCAGTGATGGACAGAACACTGAAGCTTTCTTT
-,TRBJ2-7,TRBV5-5,TRBD2,CASSLSGGLGQYF,TGTGCCAGCAGCTTGAGCGGGGGGCTTGGGCAGTACTTC
once,TRBJ2-5,TRBV18,TRBD1,CASSPPGQFQETQYF,TGTGCCAGCTCACCACCGGGACAGTTCCAAGAGACCCAGTACTTC
-,TRBJ1-6,TRBV28,TRBD1,CASSLPSGTGNSPLHF,TGTGCCAGCAGCTTACCAAGCGGGACAGGAAATTCACCCCTCCACTTT
-,TRBJ2-1,TRBV28,TRBD2,CASSLSGRGVVDQFF,TGTGCCAGCAGTTTAAGTGGGAGGGGTGTGGTGGACCAGTTCTTC
-,TRBJ2-7,TRBV9,TRBD1,CASSAGDSPYEQYF,TGTGCCAGCAGCGCTGGGGACAGTCCCTACGAGCAGTACTTC
once,TRBJ2-5,TRBV2,-,CAGQGGGTPGETQYF,TGTGCCGGCCAAGGGGGCGGGACGCCAGGCGAGACCCAGTACTTC
-,TRBJ2-7,TRBV2,TRBD2,CASSGTSRDAYEQYF,TGTGCCAGCAGTGGGACTAGTAGAGACGCCTACGAGCAGTACTTC
-,TRBJ2-7,TRBV11-2,-,CASSSRLGEQYF,TGTGCCAGCAGCTCACGACTAGGAGAGCAGTACTTC
-,TRBJ1-2,TRBV7-9,-,CASSQGQGGGYTF,TGTGCCAGCAGCCAGGGACAAGGGGGTGGCTACACCTTC
few,TRBJ2-5,TRBV7-9,-,CASSSDGKRETQYF,TGTGCCAGCAGCTCAGACGGGAAGAGAGAGACCCAGTACTTC
few,TRBJ2-7,TRBV2,TRBD2,CASSEGSGRYEQYF,TGTGCCAGCAGTGAAGGTAGCGGGAGGTACGAGCAGTACTTC
-,TRBJ2-1,TRBV4-1,TRBD2,CASSHLLAGGPHEQFF,TGCGCCAGCAGCCACCTACTAGCGGGAGGGCCCCATGAGCAGTTCTTC